This T cell receptor (beta chain) emerged from a study of neurological immune-mediated disorders. From germline, CDR1 is SGHTA and CDR2 FQGNSA. CDR3 length: 13 residues. Trimming took 5 bases from V and 7 from J, leaving 12 bases between them. In this sample, this clonotype turned up many times. Antigen unknown. 5'RACE with 10-nucleotide random UMIs produced the cDNA. Sequencing of 15-18 subjects in each run yielded over 190 million TCR-beta sequences. TCRdb used MiXCR to reprocess the 5' RACE reads, holding one entry per CDR3 protein. The sample includes some 25,000 distinct CDR3 sequences, more than 6% of them seen just once. Study-level points and caveats: Falling below healthy controls, multiple sclerosis showed the least TCR clonal expansion, while HTLV-1-associated myelopathy showed the most. None of the CDR3 amino acid sequences in expanded clones turned up in more than one subject, which points to private repertoires in all groups.

The sample was PBMCs. The gene calls are TRBV7-2 and TRBJ2-1; D unclear. This receptor was taken from a woman aged 40 to 49 in good health. DNA of the CDR3: TGTGCCAGCAGCCCCGTTGGATGGAATGAGCAGTTCTTC. Translated, it gives CASSPVGWNEQFF.